A single sample gave rise to the 10 T cell receptor beta chains below, sequenced in a study of blood T cell repertoires in COVID-19. Generated by immunoSEQ multiplex PCR, the TCRdb table keeps only in-frame clones and is missing some. The sample lists approximately 240,000 clones, around four fifths occurring once. Sample: peripheral blood. These receptors were obtained from a woman aged 55-70 years with active or convalescent COVID-19.

This rearrangement joins TRBV9 to TRBJ2-1; TRBD2 aligns across 8 bases. This CDR3 region has 17 residues. Looked up from germline, CDR1 is SGDLS and CDR2 is YYNGEE. Germline trimming cut 0 bases from V and 2 bases from J; bases unmatched to any gene: 7. Here the CDR3 DNA reads TGTGCCAGCAGCGTAGGTACTAGCGGAGGGACCTACAATGAGCAGTTCTTC. Translated, it gives CASSVGTSGGTYNEQFF.

This clone was seen only once. The CDR3 sequence: CASSQPEGGKDYGYTF. CDR3 in DNA: TGCGCCAGCAGTCAACCTGAGGGGGGGAAAGACTATGGCTACACCTTC. This chain uses TRBV23-1 with TRBJ1-2, with D perhaps TRBD1 (6 bases). TRBV23-1 counts as an open reading frame of uncertain function. With 2 bases removed from V and 3 bases from J, the gap between germline ends came to 16 bases. This CDR3 spans 16 amino acids.

CDR3 nucleotides: TGTGCCAGCAGCCAAGACGGGGGGCAGCCCCAGCATTTT. It yields the protein CASSQDGGQPQHF. V usage is TRBV4-2 and J usage is TRBJ1-5; D is perhaps TRBD1 (5 bases). The CDR3 has 13 residues. The V gene lost 0 bases and the J gene lost 7 bases, with 7 bases spanning the gap. Germline V gives CDR1 LGHNA, CDR2 YNFKEQ.

The chain couples TRBV19 to TRBJ1-6; 10 nucleotides agree with TRBD1. This CDR3 spans 15 amino acids. The germline V gene has CDR1 LNHDA and CDR2 SQIVND (reference sequence). After removal of 8 bases from V and 7 bases from J, the junction contained 8 bases not matched to a gene. The CDR3, as DNA: TGTGCCAGTCAACCGGGACAGGGGTGGAATTCACCCCTCCACTTT. This codes for CASQPGQGWNSPLHF.

The V call is TRBV30, the J call TRBJ2-1, with 7 nucleotides matching TRBD2. CDR3 length: 15 amino acids. The V and J ends lost 3 bases and 10 bases, in that order; junction bases with no gene match: 15. Germline V gene sequence: CDR1 GTSNPN, CDR2 SVGIG (reference sequence). The CDR3 here is CAWSPRGDRREEQFF. The CDR3 nucleotides are TGTGCCTGGAGCCCCCGGGGGGACCGAAGGGAGGAGCAGTTCTTC.

The rearrangement joins TRBV5-1 to TRBJ1-1; 9 nucleotides line up with TRBD1. Looked up from germline, CDR1 is SGHRS and CDR2 is YFSETQ. J gave up 4 bases and V 3 bases, and 10 bases lay outside the gene matches. This CDR3 comprises 16 residues. The CDR3 protein is CASSSGTGISSTEAFF. In DNA form, the CDR3 reads TGCGCCAGCAGCTCCGGGACAGGGATTTCGAGCACTGAAGCTTTCTTT.

The rearrangement links TRBV5-4 to TRBJ2-3, with TRBD1 identical over 9 bases. The CDR3 contains 15 residues. V shed 3 bases, J shed 4 bases, and the junction held 6 bases outside the gene matches. Germline assignment: CDR1 SGHNT and CDR2 YYREEE (reference sequence). The chain's CDR3 is CASSWTGDLSDTQYF. For the CDR3, the DNA is TGTGCCAGCAGCTGGACAGGGGATCTTTCAGATACGCAGTATTTT.

The V call is TRBV6-2 or TRBV6-3, the J call TRBJ2-1, with 7 positions matching TRBD2. The germline CDR1 and CDR2 sequences are MNHEY and SVGEGT. The CDR3 contains 18 residues. Trimming removed 2 bases from V and 0 bases from J; junction bases left unmatched: 10. The CDR3 loop reads CASSYASRGGGSYNEQFF. CDR3 in DNA: TGTGCCAGCAGTTACGCGTCCCGTGGGGGGGGCTCCTACAATGAGCAGTTCTTC.

This clone has just a few counts. V and J are TRBV27 and TRBJ1-5; D remains unclear. Trimming stripped 3 bases from V and 7 bases from J, with 10 bases between. The CDR3 sequence is 13 residues long. Germline CDR1 is MNHEY and CDR2 is SMNVEV (reference sequence). The CDR3 loop reads CASSFFGSQPQHF. The DNA for the CDR3 is TGTGCCAGCAGTTTTTTTGGGAGCCAGCCCCAGCATTTT.

CDR3 in DNA: TGTGCCTGGGGCCCCCTCGGGTTACAGTACTTC. Translation: CAWGPLGLQYF. The chain couples TRBV30 to TRBJ2-4; D gene unclear. The CDR3 totals 11 residues. Germline CDR1 GTSNPN, CDR2 SVGIG (reference sequence). The V end was cut by 5 bases, the J end by 13 bases, with 15 bases between.